This T cell receptor (beta chain) derives from a study of blood T cell repertoires in COVID-19. Data came from immunoSEQ multiplex PCR; TCRdb stores just in-frame clones and leaves some out. The sample includes some 180,000 clones, about 85% of them seen just once. The V and J ends lost 5 bases and 8 bases, in that order; junction bases with no gene match: 9. The CDR3 spans 15 residues. CDR1 and CDR2 (germline): MDHEN, SYDVKM. This receptor was taken from a woman aged 80 or older with COVID-19, enrolled during active disease. The rearrangement joins TRBV28 to TRBJ1-4; 9 bases agree with TRBD1. Sequencing was performed on peripheral blood. DNA for the CDR3: TGTGCCAGCAGTGCCCCCGGGACAGGGAGCGAAAAACTGTTTTTT. As protein: CASSAPGTGSEKLFF. Full variable domain (outside the CDR3, taken from reference TRBV28 and TRBJ1-4): DVKVTQSSRYLVKRTGEKVFLECVQDMDHENMFWYRQDPGLGLRLIYFSYDVKMKEKGDIPEGYSVSREKKERFSLILESASTNQTSMYLCASSAPGTGSEKLFFGSGTQLSVL.